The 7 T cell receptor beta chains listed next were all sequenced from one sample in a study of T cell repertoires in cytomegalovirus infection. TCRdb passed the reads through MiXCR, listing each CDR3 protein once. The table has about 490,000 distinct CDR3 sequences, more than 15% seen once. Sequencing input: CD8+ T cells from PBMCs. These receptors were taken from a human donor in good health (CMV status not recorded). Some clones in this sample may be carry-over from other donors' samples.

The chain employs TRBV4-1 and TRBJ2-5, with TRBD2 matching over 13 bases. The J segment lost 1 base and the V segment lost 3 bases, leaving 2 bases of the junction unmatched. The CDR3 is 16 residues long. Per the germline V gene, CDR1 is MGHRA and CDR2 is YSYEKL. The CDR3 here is CASSQRLAGGQETQYF. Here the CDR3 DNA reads TGCGCCAGCAGCCAGCGACTAGCGGGAGGCCAAGAGACCCAGTACTTC.

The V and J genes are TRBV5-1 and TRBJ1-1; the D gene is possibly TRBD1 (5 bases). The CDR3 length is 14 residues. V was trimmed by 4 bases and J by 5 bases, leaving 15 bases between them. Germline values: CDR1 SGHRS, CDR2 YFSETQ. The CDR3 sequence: CASSAGGGSTEAFF. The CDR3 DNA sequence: TGCGCCAGCAGCGCGGGGGGGGGTAGTACTGAAGCTTTCTTT.

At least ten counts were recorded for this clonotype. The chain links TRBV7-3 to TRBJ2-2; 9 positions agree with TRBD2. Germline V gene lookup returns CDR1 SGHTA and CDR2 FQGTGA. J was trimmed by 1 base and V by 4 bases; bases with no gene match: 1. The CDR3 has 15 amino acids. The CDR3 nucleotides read TGTGCCAGCAGCTCAGCGGGAGGGAACACCGGGGAGCTGTTTTTT. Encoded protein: CASSSAGGNTGELFF. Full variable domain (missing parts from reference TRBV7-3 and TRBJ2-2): GAGVSQTPSNKVTEKGKYVELRCDPISGHTALYWYRQSLGQGPEFLIYFQGTGAADDSGLPNDRFFAVRPEGSVSTLKIQRTERGDSAVYLCASSSAGGNTGELFFGEGSRLTVL.

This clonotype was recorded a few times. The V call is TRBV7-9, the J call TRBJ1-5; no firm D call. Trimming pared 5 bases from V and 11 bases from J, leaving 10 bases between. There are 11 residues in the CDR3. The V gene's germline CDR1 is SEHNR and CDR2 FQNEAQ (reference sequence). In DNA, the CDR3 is TGTGCCAGCAGCGACAATAAAGCCCAGCATTTT. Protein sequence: CASSDNKAQHF. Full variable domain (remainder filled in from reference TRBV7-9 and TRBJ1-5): DTGVSQNPRHKITKRGQNVTFRCDPISEHNRLYWYRQTLGQGPEFLTYFQNEAQLEKSRLLSDRFSAERPKGSFSTLEIQRTEQGDSAMYLCASSDNKAQHFGDGTRLSIL.

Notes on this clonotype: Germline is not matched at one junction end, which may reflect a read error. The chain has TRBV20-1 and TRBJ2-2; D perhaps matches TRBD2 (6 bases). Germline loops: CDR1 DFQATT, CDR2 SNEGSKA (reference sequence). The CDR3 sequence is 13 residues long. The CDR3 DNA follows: TGCAGTGCAGTGGGGCCGAACACCGGGGGGCTGTTTTTT. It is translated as CSAVGPNTGGLFF.

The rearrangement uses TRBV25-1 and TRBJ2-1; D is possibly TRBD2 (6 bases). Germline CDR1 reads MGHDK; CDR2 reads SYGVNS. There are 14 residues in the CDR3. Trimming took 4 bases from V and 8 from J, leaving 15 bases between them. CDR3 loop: CASSAAGRADEQFF. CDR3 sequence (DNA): TGTGCCAGCAGTGCGGCGGGAAGGGCTGATGAGCAGTTCTTC. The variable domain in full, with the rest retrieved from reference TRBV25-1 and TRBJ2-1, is EADIYQTPRYLVIGTGKKITLECSQTMGHDKMYWYQQDPGMELHLIHYSYGVNSTEKGDLSSESTVSRIRTEHFPLTLESARPSHTSQYLCASSAAGRADEQFFGPGTRLTVL.

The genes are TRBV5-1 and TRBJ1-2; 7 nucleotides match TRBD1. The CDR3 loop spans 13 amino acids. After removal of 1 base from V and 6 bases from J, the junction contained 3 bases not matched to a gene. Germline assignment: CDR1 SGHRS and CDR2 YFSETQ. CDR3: CASSLSQGDGYTF. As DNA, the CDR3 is TGCGCCAGCAGCTTGTCCCAGGGGGATGGCTACACCTTC.